Following are 3 T cell receptor beta chains from one sample sequenced in a study of T cells after yellow fever vaccination. TCRdb passed the 5' RACE reads through MiXCR, listing each CDR3 protein once. The sample gives 150,000 or so distinct CDR3 sequences, about a tenth of which show up once; about 40% is in the top ten. The source was CD8+ T cells sorted from PBMCs, collected 45 days after the yellow fever booster vaccination. These receptors all stem from a man between 18 and 29 years old who received the YFV17D yellow fever vaccine.

In its sample, this clonotype was seen a few times. The chain carries TRBV5-6 and TRBJ2-3; D possibly uses TRBD1 or TRBD2 (5 bases each). This CDR3 has 15 residues. CDR1 is SGHDT, CDR2 YYEEEE, per germline. V dropped 4 bases and J dropped 6 bases, with 18 bases sitting between them. CDR3 sequence (DNA): TGTGCCAGCAGCCCATGGGACCGCGGCAGGGATACGCAGTATTTT. The encoded protein is CASSPWDRGRDTQYF.

This clonotype showed up just a few times. The chain carries TRBV5-4 and TRBJ2-7; perhaps TRBD1 as D (6 bases). The germline CDR1 and CDR2 sequences are SGHNT and YYREEE (reference sequence). The ends were cut back, 4 bases at V and 3 bases at J, with 11 bases in the middle. The length of the CDR3 is 13 residues. This CDR3 is CASSPDRYYEQYF. The CDR3 DNA sequence: TGTGCCAGCAGCCCGGACAGATACTACGAGCAGTACTTC.

This clonotype showed up just a few times. The V gene is TRBV13, the J gene TRBJ1-1; D is perhaps TRBD1 (5 bases). The germline CDR1 and CDR2 sequences are PRHDT and FYEKMQ (reference sequence). The CDR3 covers 14 residues. V gave up 4 bases and J gave up 5 bases, with 14 bases separating them. CDR3 bases: TGTGCCAGCAGCTCGGGGCCCGGGGGGACTGAAGCTTTCTTT. It specifies CASSSGPGGTEAFF. Full variable domain (missing parts from reference TRBV13 and TRBJ1-1): AAGVIQSPRHLIKEKRETATLKCYPIPRHDTVYWYQQGPGQDPQFLISFYEKMQSDKGSIPDRFSAQQFSDYHSELNMSSLELGDSALYFCASSSGPGGTEAFFGQGTRLTVV.